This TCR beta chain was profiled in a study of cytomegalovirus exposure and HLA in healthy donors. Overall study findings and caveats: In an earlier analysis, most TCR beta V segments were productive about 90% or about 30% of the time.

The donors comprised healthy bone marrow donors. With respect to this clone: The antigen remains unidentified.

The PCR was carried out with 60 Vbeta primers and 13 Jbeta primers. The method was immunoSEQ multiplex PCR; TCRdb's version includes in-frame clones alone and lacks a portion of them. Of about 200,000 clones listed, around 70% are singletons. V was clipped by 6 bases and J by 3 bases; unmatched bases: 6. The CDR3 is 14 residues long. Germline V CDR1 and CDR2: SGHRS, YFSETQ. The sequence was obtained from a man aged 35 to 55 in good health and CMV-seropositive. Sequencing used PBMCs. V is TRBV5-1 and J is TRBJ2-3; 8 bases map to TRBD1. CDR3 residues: CASKATGGTDTQYF. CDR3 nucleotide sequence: TGCGCCAGCAAAGCTACAGGGGGTACAGATACGCAGTATTTT.